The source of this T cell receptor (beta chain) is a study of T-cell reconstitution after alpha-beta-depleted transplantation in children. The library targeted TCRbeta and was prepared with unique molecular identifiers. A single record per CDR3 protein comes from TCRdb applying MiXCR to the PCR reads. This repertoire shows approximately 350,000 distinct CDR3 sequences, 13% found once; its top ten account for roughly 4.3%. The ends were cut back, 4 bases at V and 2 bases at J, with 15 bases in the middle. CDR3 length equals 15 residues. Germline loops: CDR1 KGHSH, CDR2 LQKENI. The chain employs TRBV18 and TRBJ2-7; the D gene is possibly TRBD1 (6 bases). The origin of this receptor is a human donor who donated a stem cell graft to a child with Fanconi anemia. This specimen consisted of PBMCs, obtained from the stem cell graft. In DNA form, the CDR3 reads TGTGCCAGCTCACTAAACCGGGACACTACCTACGAGCAGTACTTC. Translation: CASSLNRDTTYEQYF.